This T cell receptor (beta chain) was captured by sequencing in a study of technical replicates of blood from several donors. TCRdb's table, derived via immunoSEQ multiplex PCR, lists solely in-frame clones and lacks some. The sample contains roughly 12,000 clones, almost 95% of which appear only once. The germline V gene has CDR1 SGHVS and CDR2 FQNEAQ. V was pared by 5 bases and J by 0 bases, with 8 bases between. The CDR3 is made up of 13 amino acids. Sequencing input: PBMCs. The chain links TRBV7-8 to TRBJ2-7; no reliable D call. This TCR derives from a human donor in good health. The CDR3 DNA sequence: TGTGCCAGCAGCGGAGCGAACTCCTACGAGCAGTACTTC. Its translation is CASSGANSYEQYF.